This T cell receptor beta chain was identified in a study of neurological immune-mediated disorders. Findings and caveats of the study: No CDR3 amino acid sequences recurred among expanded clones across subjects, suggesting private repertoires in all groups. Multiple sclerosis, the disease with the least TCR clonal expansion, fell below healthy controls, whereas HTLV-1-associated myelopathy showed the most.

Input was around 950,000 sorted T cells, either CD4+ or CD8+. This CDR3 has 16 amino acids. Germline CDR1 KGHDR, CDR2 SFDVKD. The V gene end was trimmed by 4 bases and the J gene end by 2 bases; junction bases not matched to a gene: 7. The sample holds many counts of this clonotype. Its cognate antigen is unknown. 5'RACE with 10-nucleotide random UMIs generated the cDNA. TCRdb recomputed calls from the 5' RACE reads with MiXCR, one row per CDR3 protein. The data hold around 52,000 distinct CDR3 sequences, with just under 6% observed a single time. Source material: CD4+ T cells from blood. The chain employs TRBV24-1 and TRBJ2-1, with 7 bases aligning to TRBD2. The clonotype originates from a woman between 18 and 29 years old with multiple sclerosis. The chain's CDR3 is CATSEAGQGAYNEQFF. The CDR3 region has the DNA TGTGCCACCAGTGAAGCGGGGCAGGGAGCCTACAATGAGCAGTTCTTC.